This T cell receptor (beta chain) stems from a study of blood T cells in healthy people across ages. Using a J-beta primer mix together with a sample-barcoded 5' primer, a second PCR was run for roughly 7 to 11 cycles. The authors tagged each cDNA molecule using a template-switch adaptor with 12 random nucleotides. TCRdb redid the calling of the 5' RACE reads with MiXCR, one entry per CDR3 protein. The repertoire consists of more than 800,000 distinct CDR3 sequences, with under 55% occurring once and the leading ten covering over 15%. PBMCs, at least 6 million per sample, were isolated. Comment on this clonotype: Its antigen remains unidentified.

Overall study findings and caveats: With age, beta diversity per million T cells declined roughly linearly, significantly by 30 to 40.

CDR3 length equals 16 residues. Trimming took off 6 bases at V and 8 bases at J, with 23 bases between the two ends. Germline V gives CDR1 SEHNR, CDR2 FQNEAQ (reference sequence). This clonotype originated in a woman aged 55-70 years in good health. The chain recombines TRBV7-9 with TRBJ2-1; D perhaps matches TRBD2 (6 bases). Sequenced input: blood. CDR3 in amino acids: CASSPLVGLDWDEQFF. CDR3 nucleotides: TGTGCCAGCAGTCCTCTTGTGGGACTGGACTGGGATGAGCAGTTCTTC.